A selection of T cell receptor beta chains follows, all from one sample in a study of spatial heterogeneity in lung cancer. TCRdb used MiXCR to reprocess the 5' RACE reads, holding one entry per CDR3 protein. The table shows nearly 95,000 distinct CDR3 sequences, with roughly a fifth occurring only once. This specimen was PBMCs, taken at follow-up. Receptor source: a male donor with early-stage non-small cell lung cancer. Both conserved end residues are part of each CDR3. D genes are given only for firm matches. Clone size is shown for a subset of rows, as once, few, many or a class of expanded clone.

cdr3_aa: CASSLRTHNEQFF; cdr3_nt: TGTGCCAGCAGCTTACGGACCCACAATGAGCAGTTCTTC; v_call: TRBV7-3; j_call: TRBJ2-1; d_call: .; clone_size: .; cdr3_length: 13
cdr3_aa: CSVVAGTMNTEAFF; cdr3_nt: TGCAGCGTTGTGGCAGGCACCATGAACACTGAAGCTTTCTTT; v_call: TRBV29-1; j_call: TRBJ1-1; d_call: .; clone_size: .; cdr3_length: 14
cdr3_aa: CASSPGVAGDPRASTDTQYF; cdr3_nt: TGTGCCAGCAGCCCCGGGGTAGCGGGGGACCCCCGTGCTAGCACAGATACGCAGTATTTT; v_call: TRBV5-8; j_call: TRBJ2-3; d_call: TRBD2; clone_size: medium-sized; cdr3_length: 20
cdr3_aa: CASSEGAVIRYF; cdr3_nt: TGTGCCAGCAGTGAAGGGGCAGTTATTCGGTATTTT; v_call: TRBV2; j_call: TRBJ2-3; d_call: .; clone_size: few; cdr3_length: 12
cdr3_aa: CASSLLVPGENTEAFF; cdr3_nt: TGTGCCAGCAGCTTGTTAGTCCCAGGCGAGAACACTGAAGCTTTCTTT; v_call: TRBV5-6; j_call: TRBJ1-1; d_call: .; clone_size: few; cdr3_length: 16
cdr3_aa: CASTLWGARTGELFF; cdr3_nt: TGTGCCAGCACCCTTTGGGGGGCGCGCACCGGGGAGCTGTTTTTT; v_call: TRBV5-5; j_call: TRBJ2-2; d_call: .; clone_size: many; cdr3_length: 15
cdr3_aa: CASSKEGGRRIQPQHF; cdr3_nt: TGTGCCAGCAGCAAAGAAGGGGGGCGCAGAATTCAGCCCCAGCATTTT; v_call: TRBV21-1; j_call: TRBJ1-5; d_call: .; clone_size: .; cdr3_length: 16
cdr3_aa: CASSPQYREMSGANVLTF; cdr3_nt: TGTGCCAGCTCACCACAGTACAGGGAAATGTCTGGGGCCAACGTCCTGACTTTC; v_call: TRBV18; j_call: TRBJ2-6; d_call: .; clone_size: few; cdr3_length: 18
cdr3_aa: CASSRIRDSTNTEAFF; cdr3_nt: TGTGCCAGCAGCCGCATTCGGGACAGTACGAACACTGAAGCTTTCTTT; v_call: TRBV12-3/TRBV12-4; j_call: TRBJ1-1; d_call: TRBD1; clone_size: .; cdr3_length: 16
cdr3_aa: CASSAPETTVEYNEQFF; cdr3_nt: TGCGCCAGCAGCGCCCCAGAGACTACCGTTGAATACAATGAGCAGTTCTTC; v_call: TRBV5-1; j_call: TRBJ2-1; d_call: .; clone_size: .; cdr3_length: 17
cdr3_aa: CASTSGGGFINTEAFF; cdr3_nt: TGTGCCAGCACCTCCGGAGGGGGTTTTATTAACACTGAAGCTTTCTTT; v_call: TRBV2; j_call: TRBJ1-1; d_call: .; clone_size: many; cdr3_length: 16
cdr3_aa: CASSSTVNSVEETQYF; cdr3_nt: TGTGCCAGCAGCTCCACAGTGAATAGCGTAGAGGAGACCCAGTACTTC; v_call: TRBV7-2; j_call: TRBJ2-5; d_call: .; clone_size: .; cdr3_length: 16
cdr3_aa: CASSMGAGRAVAEQFF; cdr3_nt: TGTGCCAGCAGCATGGGGGCGGGGCGTGCTGTAGCTGAGCAGTTCTTC; v_call: TRBV12-3/TRBV12-4; j_call: TRBJ2-1; d_call: .; clone_size: few; cdr3_length: 16
cdr3_aa: CASSQDRHNEQFF; cdr3_nt: TGTGCCAGCAGCCAGGATCGACACAATGAGCAGTTCTTC; v_call: TRBV11-2; j_call: TRBJ2-1; d_call: .; clone_size: .; cdr3_length: 13
cdr3_aa: CASTGVLRTQYF; cdr3_nt: TGTGCCAGCACCGGAGTTCTAAGGACCCAGTACTTC; v_call: TRBV12-3/TRBV12-4; j_call: TRBJ2-5; d_call: .; clone_size: .; cdr3_length: 12
cdr3_aa: CASSVPPLGEAFF; cdr3_nt: TGTGCCAGCAGCGTACCCCCATTGGGTGAAGCTTTCTTT; v_call: TRBV9; j_call: TRBJ1-1; d_call: .; clone_size: many; cdr3_length: 13
cdr3_aa: CSAKASGASYEQYF; cdr3_nt: TGCAGTGCTAAAGCTAGCGGGGCAAGCTACGAGCAGTACTTC; v_call: TRBV20-1; j_call: TRBJ2-7; d_call: TRBD2; clone_size: few; cdr3_length: 14
cdr3_aa: CASSNRALASTGELFF; cdr3_nt: TGTGCCAGTAGTAACAGGGCCCTAGCGTCCACCGGGGAGCTGTTTTTT; v_call: TRBV19; j_call: TRBJ2-2; d_call: .; clone_size: .; cdr3_length: 16
cdr3_aa: CASSTSGIYEQYF; cdr3_nt: TGTGCCAGCAGTACTAGCGGGATCTACGAGCAGTACTTC; v_call: TRBV12-3/TRBV12-4; j_call: TRBJ2-7; d_call: TRBD2; clone_size: few; cdr3_length: 13
cdr3_aa: CASSFRQFTGELFF; cdr3_nt: TGTGCCAGCAGCTTTAGACAGTTCACCGGGGAGCTGTTTTTT; v_call: TRBV7-2; j_call: TRBJ2-2; d_call: .; clone_size: few; cdr3_length: 14
cdr3_aa: CASRFWNTGANVLTF; cdr3_nt: TGTGCCAGCAGGTTTTGGAATACTGGGGCCAACGTCCTGACTTTC; v_call: TRBV5-4; j_call: TRBJ2-6; d_call: .; clone_size: .; cdr3_length: 15
cdr3_aa: CSARDLRRTDTQYF; cdr3_nt: TGCAGTGCTAGAGATCTCAGGCGCACAGATACGCAGTATTTT; v_call: TRBV20-1; j_call: TRBJ2-3; d_call: .; clone_size: .; cdr3_length: 14
cdr3_aa: CATSDLQRFGGGMRETQYF; cdr3_nt: TGTGCCACCAGTGATTTGCAACGGTTTGGAGGGGGGATGAGAGAGACCCAGTACTTC; v_call: TRBV24-1; j_call: TRBJ2-5; d_call: .; clone_size: .; cdr3_length: 19
cdr3_aa: CASSLVKGNTEAFF; cdr3_nt: TGCGCCAGCAGCTTGGTTAAGGGTAACACTGAAGCTTTCTTT; v_call: TRBV5-1; j_call: TRBJ1-1; d_call: .; clone_size: few; cdr3_length: 14
cdr3_aa: CASSRPWGGLDTDTQYF; cdr3_nt: TGTGCCAGCAGCCGCCCTTGGGGGGGGCTAGACACAGATACGCAGTATTTT; v_call: TRBV7-8; j_call: TRBJ2-3; d_call: .; clone_size: many; cdr3_length: 17
cdr3_aa: CASSQDVPRGNTIYF; cdr3_nt: TGTGCCAGCAGCCAAGATGTGCCAAGGGGGAACACCATATATTTT; v_call: TRBV14; j_call: TRBJ1-3; d_call: .; clone_size: .; cdr3_length: 15
cdr3_aa: CASSVTGASTDTQYF; cdr3_nt: TGTGCCAGCAGCGTAACTGGGGCTAGCACAGATACGCAGTATTTT; v_call: TRBV9; j_call: TRBJ2-3; d_call: .; clone_size: .; cdr3_length: 15
cdr3_aa: CASSELSGRDLGDTQYF; cdr3_nt: TGTGCCAGCAGTGAATTAAGTGGCAGGGACTTAGGAGATACGCAGTATTTT; v_call: TRBV25-1; j_call: TRBJ2-3; d_call: .; clone_size: .; cdr3_length: 17
cdr3_aa: CASSLLGQSYTEAFF; cdr3_nt: TGTGCCAGCAGTTTACTGGGACAGTCGTACACTGAAGCTTTCTTT; v_call: TRBV28; j_call: TRBJ1-1; d_call: TRBD1; clone_size: .; cdr3_length: 15
cdr3_aa: CASSLRGVGTEAFF; cdr3_nt: TGTGCCAGCAGTTTACGGGGGGTTGGCACTGAAGCTTTCTTT; v_call: TRBV12-3/TRBV12-4; j_call: TRBJ1-1; d_call: .; clone_size: many; cdr3_length: 14
cdr3_aa: CSASTRYTDTQYF; cdr3_nt: TGCAGCGCCTCTACCCGATACACAGATACGCAGTATTTT; v_call: TRBV29-1; j_call: TRBJ2-3; d_call: .; clone_size: .; cdr3_length: 13
cdr3_aa: CASSHDFSYNEQFF; cdr3_nt: TGTGCCAGCAGCCACGATTTCTCCTACAATGAGCAGTTCTTC; v_call: TRBV11-2; j_call: TRBJ2-1; d_call: .; clone_size: .; cdr3_length: 14